This TCR beta chain is from a study of blood T cells in healthy people across ages. Primed by a sample-barcoded 5' primer and a J-beta primer mix, a second PCR proceeded for 7 to 11 cycles. TCRdb independently ran MiXCR on the 5' RACE reads; one entry per CDR3 protein. The table shows 1.2 million to 1.5 million distinct CDR3 sequences, with approximately 42% occurring only once. This clonotype was seen only a few times. This CDR3 is 14 amino acids long. The J segment lost 2 bases and the V segment lost 6 bases, leaving 3 bases of the junction unmatched. Germline assignment: CDR1 MNHEY and CDR2 SMNVEV (reference sequence).

Sequenced material: blood. This receptor was obtained from a young woman in good health. The chain uses TRBV27 and TRBJ2-3; 9 bases are shared with TRBD2. The CDR3 loop reads CASRIAGDTDTQYF. CDR3 nucleotide sequence: TGTGCCAGCAGGATAGCGGGGGACACAGATACGCAGTATTTT.